Listed below are T cell receptor beta chains from one sample, sequenced in a study of shared clonotypes between healthy human individuals. This table comes from immunoSEQ multiplex PCR, and its TCRdb copy is limited to in-frame clones, with some not included. The data hold about 1,900,000 clones, with less than 95% observed a single time. What was sequenced was naive CD8+ T cells sorted from blood. These receptors were taken from a man younger than 30 in good health. The CDR3 runs from the conserved cysteine through the conserved F or W. The D gene is left open where the match is weak. Size tells how often a clone was seen (once, few, many) or the class of an expanded clone, and some rows leave it out.

. | . | TRBJ2-6 | TRBV27 | CASSLVGGSGANVLTF | TGTGCCAGCAGTTTAGTGGGGGGATCTGGGGCCAACGTCCTGACTTTC
. | TRBD2 | TRBJ2-5 | TRBV6-5 | CASSYLAGQETQYF | TGTGCCAGCAGTTATTTAGCGGGCCAAGAGACCCAGTACTTC
. | . | TRBJ2-7 | TRBV6-6 | CASSYRNIVTYEQYF | TGTGCCAGCAGTTACAGGAACATCGTGACCTACGAGCAGTACTTC
once | TRBD1 | TRBJ2-1 | TRBV6-5 | CASSYGTGTEQFF | TGTGCCAGCAGTTACGGGACAGGTACTGAGCAGTTCTTC
. | . | TRBJ1-1 | TRBV30 | CAWIPGGTEAFF | TGTGCCTGGATCCCGGGAGGCACTGAAGCTTTCTTT
once | . | TRBJ2-6 | TRBV5-1 | CASSDRDMAVSGANVLTF | TGCGCCAGCAGCGACCGGGACATGGCGGTTTCTGGGGCCAACGTCCTGACTTTC
. | . | TRBJ2-7 | TRBV4-1 | CASSLRDVSYEQYF | TGCGCCAGCAGCCTCCGGGACGTCTCCTACGAGCAGTACTTC
. | . | TRBJ1-1 | TRBV9 | CASSVEGGTAPNTEAFF | TGTGCCAGCAGCGTAGAAGGGGGGACGGCACCTAACACTGAAGCTTTCTTT
. | . | TRBJ1-3 | TRBV5-1 | CASSGDDYPISGNTIYF | TGCGCCAGCAGCGGGGACGACTACCCGATCTCTGGAAACACCATATATTTT
. | TRBD1 | TRBJ2-2 | TRBV5-6 | CASRQQGHGELFF | TGTGCCAGCAGGCAACAGGGGCACGGGGAGCTGTTTTTT
. | . | TRBJ1-1 | TRBV10-2 | CASSDNDGNTEAFF | TGCGCCAGCAGTGATAACGATGGGAACACTGAAGCTTTCTTT
. | . | TRBJ1-3 | TRBV5-4 | CASSDSSGNTIYF | TGTGCCAGCAGCGACAGCTCTGGAAACACCATATATTTT
. | . | TRBJ2-5 | TRBV9 | CASSVGGTQETQYF | TGTGCCAGCAGCGTCGGCGGGACTCAAGAGACCCAGTACTTC
. | TRBD2 | TRBJ2-1 | TRBV5-1 | CASSLATSGNEQFF | TGCGCCAGCAGCTTGGCAACTAGCGGCAATGAGCAGTTCTTC
. | TRBD1 | TRBJ1-1 | TRBV6-6 | CASSLGTGTEAFF | TGTGCCAGCAGTTTGGGGACAGGGACTGAAGCTTTCTTT
. | TRBD2 | TRBJ2-5 | TRBV7-9 | CASSLAGLAGGQETQYF | TGTGCCAGCAGCTTAGCTGGACTAGCGGGAGGCCAAGAGACCCAGTACTTC
. | . | TRBJ1-2 | TRBV5-4 | CASSPDGGYGYTF | TGTGCCAGCAGCCCTGACGGAGGCTATGGCTACACCTTC
. | TRBD1 | TRBJ2-7 | TRBV7-9 | CASSSTKGITGGREQYF | TGTGCCAGCAGCTCCACGAAGGGGATAACAGGGGGTCGCGAGCAGTACTTC
. | . | TRBJ2-2 | TRBV9 | CASSAYEAPGELFF | TGTGCCAGCAGCGCCTATGAGGCCCCCGGGGAGCTGTTTTTT
. | TRBD1 | TRBJ2-5 | TRBV9 | CASSVTGGGETQYF | TGTGCCAGCAGCGTCACAGGGGGAGGCGAGACCCAGTACTTC
once | TRBD2 | TRBJ2-7 | TRBV10-3 | CAISGASGAYEQYF | TGTGCCATCAGTGGAGCTAGCGGGGCCTACGAGCAGTACTTC
few | . | TRBJ1-1 | TRBV11-2 | CASREANEVEAFF | TGTGCCAGCAGGGAGGCAAATGAGGTTGAAGCTTTCTTT
. | . | TRBJ2-7 | TRBV7-8 | CASSTLALAEDSYEQYF | TGTGCCAGCAGCACTCTCGCCCTAGCAGAGGACTCCTACGAGCAGTACTTC
. | TRBD2 | TRBJ2-1 | TRBV11-2 | CASSSHYSGDLVQFF | TGTGCCAGCAGCTCGCACTATAGCGGGGATTTGGTGCAGTTCTTC
. | TRBD2 | TRBJ2-7 | TRBV28 | CASSPSVLRGDEQYF | TGTGCCAGCAGTCCCTCGGTATTGCGGGGGGACGAGCAGTACTTC
. | . | TRBJ2-7 | TRBV10-2 | CASGGSPYEQYF | TGCGCCAGCGGTGGCAGCCCCTACGAGCAGTACTTC
. | . | TRBJ1-5 | TRBV29-1 | CSVEEGGISNQPQHF | TGCAGCGTTGAAGAAGGAGGGATTAGCAATCAGCCCCAGCATTTT
. | TRBD1 | TRBJ2-5 | TRBV11-2 | CASSSPDRTETQYF | TGTGCCAGCAGCTCCCCGGACAGGACAGAGACCCAGTACTTC
. | TRBD1 | TRBJ1-5 | TRBV30 | CAWSDRAEGSNQPQHF | TGTGCCTGGAGCGACAGGGCTGAAGGGAGCAATCAGCCCCAGCATTTT
. | TRBD1 | TRBJ2-2 | TRBV7-2 | CASSLHPTGTGELFF | TGTGCCAGCAGCTTACACCCGACAGGGACCGGGGAGCTGTTTTTT
. | . | TRBJ1-1 | TRBV30 | CAWSVGGDTEAFF | TGTGCCTGGAGTGTAGGGGGGGACACTGAAGCTTTCTTT
. | . | TRBJ1-2 | TRBV27 | CASSLNTNYGYTF | TGTGCCAGCAGTTTGAACACTAACTATGGCTACACCTTC